Listed below are T cell receptor beta chains from one sample, sequenced in a study of T cells in Graves' hyperthyroidism and ophthalmopathy. TCRdb recomputed calls from the multiplex PCR reads with MiXCR, one row per CDR3 protein. The sample carries roughly 250,000 distinct CDR3 sequences, around 22% recorded once. The source material was blood. The receptors come from a man between 25 and 39 years old with Graves' ophthalmopathy. The CDR3 runs from the conserved cysteine through the conserved F or W. A D gene is named only where the DNA matches it firmly. The size field is filled for only some rows; it gives once, few, many or a size class.

j_call v_call clone_size d_call cdr3_aa cdr3_nt
TRBJ2-1 TRBV5-1 few NA CASSLARQRDRSYNEQFF TGCGCCAGCAGCTTGGCACGACAAAGGGACCGGTCCTACAATGAGCAGTTCTTC
TRBJ2-7 TRBV4-1 NA NA CASSLQTGGPGEQYF TGCGCCAGCAGCCTCCAAACAGGAGGGCCGGGGGAGCAGTACTTC
TRBJ2-4 TRBV7-2 NA NA CASSLGGAKNIQYF TGTGCCAGCAGCTTAGGGGGGGCCAAAAACATTCAGTACTTC
TRBJ1-1 TRBV2 few NA CASSERGAGYTEAFF TGTGCCAGCAGTGAACGGGGAGCCGGCTACACTGAAGCTTTCTTT
TRBJ2-7 TRBV27 NA TRBD2 CASRRPAGGRYEQYF TGTGCCAGCAGACGTCCAGCGGGGGGGAGATACGAGCAGTACTTC
TRBJ2-1 TRBV30 many NA CAWSLQGPRNEQFF TGTGCCTGGAGTTTACAGGGCCCTCGCAATGAGCAGTTCTTC
TRBJ2-2 TRBV7-3 few NA CASSLRPNTGELFF TGTGCCAGCAGCTTAAGACCAAACACCGGGGAGCTGTTTTTT
TRBJ1-4 TRBV13 once NA CASSRTSDEKLFF TGTGCCAGCAGCCGGACCTCTGATGAAAAACTGTTTTTT
TRBJ2-7 TRBV19 NA NA CASSFSRVHEQYF TGTGCCAGTAGTTTTTCAAGGGTCCACGAGCAGTACTTC
TRBJ2-7 TRBV14 NA TRBD2 CASSQFPSGRSYEQYF TGTGCCAGCAGCCAGTTTCCTAGCGGGAGGTCCTACGAGCAGTACTTC
TRBJ2-1 TRBV30 many TRBD2 CAWSVYSGVLNEQFF TGTGCCTGGAGTGTATATAGCGGGGTGCTTAATGAGCAGTTCTTC
TRBJ2-7 TRBV6-5 many NA CASSYSNPDSPYEQYF TGTGCCAGCAGTTACTCGAACCCGGACTCCCCCTACGAGCAGTACTTC
TRBJ2-1 TRBV20-1 NA TRBD2 CSARRGTSGANEQFF TGCAGTGCTAGACGTGGGACTAGCGGGGCCAATGAGCAGTTCTTC
TRBJ1-1 TRBV2 many NA CASSVALNTEAFF TGTGCCAGCAGTGTAGCACTGAACACTGAAGCTTTCTTT
TRBJ2-7 TRBV7-9 NA TRBD2 CASSPRLAGSYEQYF TGTGCCAGCAGCCCCCGACTAGCGGGATCCTACGAGCAGTACTTC
TRBJ2-1 TRBV7-3 once NA CASSLAGSMGEQFF TGTGCCAGCAGCCTTGCTGGCTCGATGGGTGAGCAGTTCTTC
TRBJ2-2 TRBV2 many TRBD1 CASQDRVSTGELFF TGTGCCAGCCAGGACAGGGTGAGCACCGGGGAGCTGTTTTTT
TRBJ1-1 TRBV30 many NA CAWSYDRTYGEAFF TGTGCCTGGAGCTATGACAGGACCTACGGTGAAGCTTTCTTT
TRBJ1-6 TRBV19 NA TRBD1 CASSTTAGTGGSPLHF TGTGCCAGTAGTACGACAGCCGGGACAGGGGGATCACCCCTCCACTTT
TRBJ2-1 TRBV28 NA NA CASNVGLNEQFF TGTGCCAGCAATGTAGGGCTCAATGAGCAGTTCTTC
TRBJ2-5 TRBV7-8 many NA CASSSQETQYF TGTGCCAGCTCATCCCAAGAGACCCAGTACTTC
TRBJ2-6 TRBV30 many NA CAWIRQAGANVLTF TGTGCCTGGATCCGACAGGCTGGGGCCAACGTCCTGACTTTC
TRBJ1-1 TRBV11-1 many NA CASSRTAGNTEAFF TGTGCCAGCAGTCGGACAGCAGGGAACACTGAAGCTTTCTTT
TRBJ2-7 TRBV3-1 NA TRBD2 CASSHPRGGEAKQYF TGTGCCAGCAGCCACCCCCGGGGAGGGGAGGCGAAGCAGTACTTC
TRBJ1-5 TRBV9 NA NA CASGRTETNQPQHF TGTGCCAGCGGGCGGACAGAGACGAATCAGCCCCAGCATTTT
TRBJ2-1 TRBV29-1 many TRBD2 CSVTTSGSLYEQFF TGCAGCGTGACGACTAGCGGGAGTCTATATGAGCAGTTCTTC
TRBJ2-7 TRBV6-1 many NA CASSERINYEQYF TGTGCCAGCAGTGAGCGGATCAACTACGAGCAGTACTTC
TRBJ1-1 TRBV4-1 many NA CASSPGPQNTEAFF TGCGCCAGCAGCCCGGGACCGCAGAACACTGAAGCTTTCTTT
TRBJ2-1 TRBV18 few NA CASSPPDPGSYNEQFF TGTGCCAGCTCACCACCGGACCCCGGCTCCTACAATGAGCAGTTCTTC
TRBJ1-1 TRBV5-5 NA NA CASSHPLNTEAFF TGTGCCAGCAGCCACCCGTTAAACACTGAAGCTTTCTTT
TRBJ2-2 TRBV27 NA TRBD2 CASRSGLETGELFF TGTGCCAGCAGATCGGGACTAGAGACCGGGGAGCTGTTTTTT
TRBJ2-1 TRBV3-1 many NA CASSQGNEQFF TGTGCCAGCAGCCAAGGTAATGAGCAGTTCTTC
TRBJ1-1 TRBV12-3/TRBV12-4 many NA CASSPLRGGGTEAFF TGTGCCAGCAGTCCACTCAGGGGAGGAGGAACTGAAGCTTTCTTT
TRBJ2-1 TRBV19 NA TRBD2 CASSPTSGAPEQFF TGTGCCAGTAGCCCGACTAGCGGGGCTCCTGAGCAGTTCTTC
TRBJ2-7 TRBV28 many TRBD2 CASRNAGGSDEQYF TGTGCCAGCAGGAACGCGGGAGGGTCCGACGAGCAGTACTTC
TRBJ2-1 TRBV27 many TRBD1 CASRRDRGREYNEQFF TGTGCCAGCAGACGAGACAGGGGCAGGGAATACAATGAGCAGTTCTTC
TRBJ1-2 TRBV20-1 few NA CSARGVRSPNYGYTF TGCAGTGCTAGAGGGGTCAGATCTCCTAACTATGGCTACACCTTC
TRBJ2-5 TRBV29-1 NA NA CSVEDQQRVDKETQYF TGCAGCGTTGAAGATCAGCAGAGGGTAGACAAAGAGACCCAGTACTTC
TRBJ2-1 TRBV15 NA NA CATSGRDSGENEQFF TGTGCCACCAGCGGTCGGGACTCGGGGGAAAATGAGCAGTTCTTC
TRBJ1-1 TRBV7-9 NA NA CASSKGFSTEAFF TGTGCCAGCAGCAAGGGTTTTTCTACTGAAGCTTTCTTT
TRBJ2-1 TRBV2 many NA CASKYTSSLSSYNEQFF TGTGCCAGCAAATACACTAGTTCGCTAAGCTCCTACAATGAGCAGTTCTTC
TRBJ1-2 TRBV2 many NA CASMSQTNNYGYTF TGTGCCAGCATGAGTCAGACGAATAACTATGGCTACACCTTC
TRBJ2-1 TRBV5-8 NA NA CASSLEETYNEQFF TGTGCCAGCAGCTTGGAGGAGACCTACAATGAGCAGTTCTTC
TRBJ2-7 TRBV30 many NA CAWSRGGSYEQYF TGTGCCTGGAGTAGGGGGGGTAGTTACGAGCAGTACTTC
TRBJ2-5 TRBV7-3 many NA CASSLVVEETQYF TGTGCCAGCAGCTTAGTGGTAGAAGAGACCCAGTACTTC
TRBJ2-7 TRBV6-1 NA NA CASGARQGQYF TGTGCCAGCGGAGCCCGTCAAGGGCAGTACTTC
TRBJ2-7 TRBV3-1 many TRBD2 CASRPSGTHSYEQYF TGTGCCAGCAGGCCAAGCGGGACGCACTCCTACGAGCAGTACTTC
TRBJ2-1 TRBV5-1 few NA CASSTGGQYNEQFF TGCGCCAGCAGCACCGGGGGTCAATACAATGAGCAGTTCTTC
TRBJ1-6 TRBV20-1 NA NA CSARDGQTASGNSPLHF TGCAGTGCTAGAGATGGCCAGACGGCCTCTGGGAATTCACCCCTCCACTTT
TRBJ2-1 TRBV5-1 NA TRBD2 CASSLDIGRDGEQFF TGCGCCAGCAGCTTGGATATCGGGAGGGATGGTGAGCAGTTCTTC
TRBJ2-5 TRBV28 NA NA CASSITVLQETQYF TGTGCCAGCAGTATAACAGTTTTGCAAGAGACCCAGTACTTC
TRBJ1-1 TRBV7-9 few NA CASSLSSSVTSEAFF TGTGCCAGCAGCTTATCTTCCTCCGTTACGTCTGAAGCTTTCTTT
TRBJ2-3 TRBV19 NA NA CASSTPGEGLDTQYF TGTGCCAGTAGTACCCCGGGGGAAGGGCTGGATACGCAGTATTTT
TRBJ2-1 TRBV11-3 many TRBD2 CASSLALAVAGRGEQFF TGTGCCAGCAGCTTAGCCCTTGCGGTAGCGGGAAGGGGTGAGCAGTTCTTC
TRBJ1-5 TRBV15 NA NA CATSRIERGQPQHF TGTGCCACCAGCAGGATCGAAAGGGGTCAGCCCCAGCATTTT